The 32 T cell receptor beta chains below all came from one sample that was sequenced in a study of CD8 T cells in ankylosing spondylitis. The study, taken as a whole, reports: What seemed typical of ankylosing spondylitis blood was a TCR beta motif built from several highly homologous variants.

Antigens for these TCRs are unknown. TCRdb re-analysed the 5' RACE reads in MiXCR, keeping a single row per CDR3 protein. The data hold about 90,000 distinct CDR3 sequences, with approximately 8.9% observed a single time. The sample comprised blood, either unsorted or a sorted T cell fraction (not recorded which). Receptors originate from a male donor with ankylosing spondylitis.

The chain recombines TRBV15 with TRBJ2-4; the match to TRBD1 covers 7 bases. Losses at the gene ends were 2 bases for V and 0 bases for J; bases not matched to a gene: 10. In germline, CDR1 is LNHNV, CDR2 YYDKDF (reference sequence). CDR3 size: 18 residues. The CDR3 here is CATSRSGQHTLAKNIQYF. CDR3 DNA: TGTGCCACCAGCAGATCGGGACAGCATACACTAGCCAAAAACATTCAGTACTTC. The full variable domain, in which reference TRBV15 and TRBJ2-4 provide the parts outside the CDR3, is DAMVIQNPRYQVTQFGKPVTLSCSQTLNHNVMYWYQQKSSQAPKLLFHYYDKDFNNEADTPDNFQSRRPNTSFCFLDIRSPGLGDTAMYLCATSRSGQHTLAKNIQYFGAGTRLSVL.

This clonotype came up many times. This rearrangement joins TRBV12-3 or TRBV12-4 to TRBJ2-1; 7 nucleotides line up with TRBD2. With V trimmed by 3 bases and J by 8 bases, 7 bases remained unmatched. The CDR3 runs 14 residues. CDR3 loop: CASSFGGSTYEQFF. Written as DNA, the CDR3 is TGTGCCAGCAGTTTTGGCGGGAGTACGTATGAGCAGTTCTTC.

This clonotype was observed at least ten times. The chain combines TRBV24-1 with TRBJ2-5; TRBD1 matches at 7 bases. CDR1 and CDR2 from the germline V gene are KGHDR and SFDVKD. This CDR3 has 13 residues. V was pared by 6 bases and J by 5 bases, with 5 bases of the junction left unmatched. DNA for the CDR3: TGTGCCACCAGTCCCGACAGGGTGGAGACCCAGTACTTC. This gives the protein CATSPDRVETQYF.

This clonotype occurred a few times. This CDR3 reads CASSGLAGSGTDTQYF. CDR3 nucleotide sequence: TGTGCCAGTTCGGGACTAGCGGGTTCAGGGACAGATACGCAGTATTTT. J is TRBJ2-3 and V is TRBV11-2, with 12 bases identical to TRBD2. The V segment lost 9 bases and the J segment 3 bases; nucleotides outside the gene matches: 10. The CDR3 spans 16 residues. The V gene's germline CDR1 is SGHAT and CDR2 FQNNGV.

The rearrangement joins TRBV12-5 to TRBJ2-1; 7 bases align to TRBD2. The CDR3 length is 14 residues. The junction had 6 bases not matched to a gene; V was cut back by 1 base and J by 9 bases. Germline-derived CDR1 and CDR2 are LGHNT and FRNRAP. The CDR3 sequence: CASGLEPSGPEQFF. The CDR3 coding sequence is TGTGCTAGTGGTTTGGAGCCTAGCGGTCCTGAGCAGTTCTTC. Complete variable domain (other parts from reference TRBV12-5 and TRBJ2-1): DARVTQTPRHKVTEMGQEVTMRCQPILGHNTVFWYRQTMMQGLELLAYFRNRAPLDDSGMPKDRFSAEMPDATLATLKIQPSEPRDSAVYFCASGLEPSGPEQFFGPGTRLTVL.

This clonotype turned up a few times. The genes are TRBV20-1 and TRBJ2-1, with D tentatively TRBD2 (5 bases). The CDR3 totals 13 residues. Germline loops: CDR1 DFQATT, CDR2 SNEGSKA (reference sequence). V lost 0 bases and J 7 bases, leaving 10 bases between the germline ends. This CDR3 is CSARDRTSNEQFF. In nucleotides, the CDR3 is TGCAGTGCTAGAGATAGAACTAGTAATGAGCAGTTCTTC.

This sequence joins TRBV28 and TRBJ1-1, with TRBD1 identical over 7 bases. V trimming: 2 bases; J trimming: 4 bases; junction bases outside the gene matches: 7. CDR1 and CDR2 (germline): MDHEN, SYDVKM. The CDR3 has 15 residues. CDR3 sequence reads: CASSLDRVGGTEAFF. DNA for the CDR3: TGTGCCAGCAGTTTAGACAGGGTTGGGGGCACTGAAGCTTTCTTT.

This clonotype appeared many times. This chain uses TRBV6-4 with TRBJ2-1; D perhaps matches TRBD1 (7 bases). The CDR3 spans 14 residues. Germline V gene data show CDR1 as MRHNA and CDR2 as SNTAGT. Trimming pared 3 bases from V and 8 bases from J, leaving 14 bases between. CDR3 nucleotide sequence: TGTGCCAGCAGTGAGGAGGGGGCGGTCGATGAGCAGTTCTTC. This translates into CASSEEGAVDEQFF.

This clonotype was seen more than once but under ten times. The chain carries TRBV2 and TRBJ2-1; 7 bases line up with TRBD2. Germline V gene sequence: CDR1 SNHLY, CDR2 FYNNEI. CDR3 length equals 17 residues. V gave up 5 bases and J gave up 6 bases; unmatched junction bases: 16. Here the CDR3 reads CASSYRLGREGGNEQFF. The CDR3 nucleotides are TGTGCCAGCAGTTACAGGTTAGGGAGGGAAGGCGGCAATGAGCAGTTCTTC.

The chain has TRBV15 and TRBJ1-3; 9 bases are a match to TRBD1. This CDR3 region has 16 residues. Germline values: CDR1 LNHNV, CDR2 YYDKDF (reference sequence). V shed 3 bases and J 0 bases; nucleotides not matched to a gene: 3. The CDR3, as DNA: TGTGCCACCAGCAGGGACAGGGGCTACTCTGGAAACACCATATATTTT. It encodes CATSRDRGYSGNTIYF.

This clonotype showed up many times. The chain couples TRBV2 to TRBJ2-7, with 7 bases aligning to TRBD2. This CDR3 has 15 amino acids. The junction had 10 bases not matched to a gene; V was cut back by 6 bases and J by 2 bases. From germline, CDR1 is SNHLY and CDR2 FYNNEI. The CDR3, as DNA: TGTGCCAGCAGACCCGGGGAGGGACGACCCTACGAGCAGTACGTC. It translates to CASRPGEGRPYEQYV.

This clonotype was counted ten times or more. J is TRBJ2-7 and V is TRBV20-1; 7 bases fit TRBD2. The V gene's germline CDR1 is DFQATT and CDR2 SNEGSKA (reference sequence). The CDR3 spans 15 residues. Trimming removed 3 bases from V and 4 bases from J; junction bases left unmatched: 12. CDR3 region: CSARSSTAGDYEQYV. Written as DNA, the CDR3 is TGCAGTGCTAGGAGTAGCACTGCGGGAGATTACGAGCAGTACGTC.

This clonotype came up a few times. The rearrangement joins TRBV5-4 to TRBJ2-3; D remains ambiguous. The CDR3 is made up of 14 amino acids. Trimming pared 0 bases from V and 2 bases from J, leaving 7 bases between. CDR1 SGHNT and CDR2 YYREEE come from the germline V gene (reference sequence). CDR3 bases: TGTGCCAGCAGCTTGGATGAAGTCACAGATACGCAGTATTTT. Its protein is CASSLDEVTDTQYF.

The CDR3, as DNA: TGTGCCAGCAGTTTAAGCGGACAGGGGGACGAGCAGTACGTC. Encoded protein: CASSLSGQGDEQYV. The chain joins TRBV12-3 or TRBV12-4 to TRBJ2-7; 10 nucleotides agree with TRBD1. J was trimmed by 5 bases and V by 2 bases; bases with no gene match: 3. The CDR3 runs to 14 residues.

This clonotype was seen a few times. The rearrangement joins TRBV5-1 to TRBJ1-1; 9 bases fit TRBD1. The V and J ends lost 3 bases and 10 bases, in that order; junction bases with no gene match: 10. This CDR3 contains 14 residues. CDR1 SGHRS and CDR2 YFSETQ come from the germline V gene. In DNA form, the CDR3 reads TGCGCCAGCAGCTGGGGTCGGGGACAGGGATCAGCTTTCTTT. Translating it yields CASSWGRGQGSAFF.

This clonotype was recorded at least ten times. The chain is built from TRBV11-2 and TRBJ1-1; D possibly corresponds to TRBD1 (5 bases). Trimming stripped 1 base from V and 10 bases from J, with 13 bases between. The CDR3 sequence is 13 residues long. Germline V CDR1 and CDR2: SGHAT, FQNNGV. Here the CDR3 reads CASSLGGGGPAFF. CDR3 coding DNA: TGTGCCAGCAGCTTAGGGGGGGGAGGCCCAGCTTTCTTT.

This clonotype was seen many times. The gene calls are TRBV27 and TRBJ2-7; 8 bases agree with TRBD1. The CDR3 extends over 14 amino acids. Germline CDR1 MNHEY, CDR2 SMNVEV (reference sequence). The V and J ends lost 2 bases and 4 bases, in that order; junction bases with no gene match: 4. In nucleotides, the CDR3 is TGTGCCAGCAGTTTACGACAGGGGTTTTACGAGCAGTACGTC. Translation: CASSLRQGFYEQYV.

This clonotype was counted a few times. The CDR3 loop is CASRWAGDTEAFF. The DNA for the CDR3 is TGTGCCAGCAGGTGGGCAGGGGACACTGAAGCTTTCTTT. The chain joins TRBV9 to TRBJ1-1; D is perhaps TRBD1 (6 bases). The germline CDR1 and CDR2 sequences are SGDLS and YYNGEE. This CDR3 has 13 amino acids. Trimming took off 5 bases at V and 3 bases at J, with 11 bases between the two ends.

This clonotype has a count of ten or more. The chain combines TRBV20-1 with TRBJ2-5; D gene uncertain. The CDR3 runs to 16 residues. From germline, CDR1 is DFQATT and CDR2 SNEGSKA (reference sequence). Trimming stripped 4 bases from V and 3 bases from J, with 21 bases between. The CDR3: CSAIPLVLKTKETQYF. The CDR3 DNA reads as TGCAGTGCTATCCCACTTGTTCTCAAAACAAAAGAGACCCAGTACTTC.

The chain combines TRBV13 with TRBJ2-7; 7 bases are a match to TRBD2. The CDR3 totals 12 residues. Trimming at V came to 4 bases and at J to 7 bases, leaving 4 bases not matched to a gene. CDR1 is PRHDT and CDR2 is FYEKMQ in the germline V gene (reference sequence). The CDR3: CASSSPAGEQYF. In nucleotides, the CDR3 is TGTGCCAGCAGCTCCCCAGCGGGGGAGCAGTACTTC.

This clonotype was counted between two and nine times. The chain employs TRBV7-9 and TRBJ2-7; 11 nucleotides match TRBD1. Germline V gene lookup returns CDR1 SEHNR and CDR2 FQNEAQ (reference sequence). The CDR3 runs 13 residues. V lost 8 bases and J lost 7; bases outside the gene matches: 7. The CDR3 spells CASGGQGAWEQYV. DNA of the CDR3: TGTGCCAGCGGCGGACAGGGGGCTTGGGAGCAGTACGTC.

J is TRBJ2-1 and V is TRBV6-2 or TRBV6-3, with 7 bases that match TRBD2. CDR1 is MNHEY, CDR2 SVGEGT, per germline. V shed 7 bases and J 2 bases; nucleotides not matched to a gene: 11. There are 16 residues in the CDR3. The CDR3 loop reads CASNPGAGAAYNEQFF. The CDR3 coding sequence is TGTGCCAGCAACCCCGGGGCGGGAGCAGCCTACAATGAGCAGTTCTTC.

This clonotype was seen a few times. The chain is built from TRBV12-3 or TRBV12-4 and TRBJ1-2; D unclear. The CDR3 is made up of 17 amino acids. The V end lost 3 bases, the J end lost 3 bases, and 20 bases lay between the germline ends. CDR3 coding DNA: TGTGCCAGCAGTTTGCCCAGCGACCAGACCCCATACTATGGCTACACCTTC. Its protein product is CASSLPSDQTPYYGYTF.

This clonotype was detected ten times or more. The CDR3 protein is CASSPNGGTSRQSSYNEQFF. The CDR3 DNA reads TGCGCCAGCAGCCCGAATGGGGGTACTTCTAGGCAGAGCTCCTACAATGAGCAGTTCTTC. The chain employs TRBV4-1 and TRBJ2-1; D is perhaps TRBD1 or TRBD2 (5 bases each). The CDR3 spans 20 residues. Trimming stripped 4 bases from V and 0 bases from J, with 25 bases between. CDR1 and CDR2 from the germline V gene are MGHRA and YSYEKL.

The rearrangement uses TRBV29-1 and TRBJ1-2, with 7 bases aligning to TRBD1. Losses at the gene ends were 4 bases for V and 6 bases for J; bases not matched to a gene: 11. The CDR3 is 14 residues long. Germline values: CDR1 SQVTM, CDR2 ANQGSEA. As DNA, the CDR3 is TGCAGCGTTGTGGACAGGCCCTCCCGGAATGGCTACACCTTC. Translating it yields CSVVDRPSRNGYTF.

This clonotype was seen a handful of times. The CDR3 here is CASSYIAGESYEQYV. Written as DNA, the CDR3 is TGTGCCAGCAGTTATATAGCGGGAGAATCCTACGAGCAGTACGTC. This chain links TRBV6-2 or TRBV6-3 with TRBJ2-7; 9 bases are shared with TRBD2. CDR1 and CDR2 (germline): MNHEY, SVGEGT. The CDR3 runs 15 residues. V shed 3 bases, J shed 1 base, and the junction held 4 bases outside the gene matches.

This chain joins TRBV2 and TRBJ1-6; the D is unclear. The CDR3 totals 11 residues. Per the germline V gene, CDR1 is SNHLY and CDR2 is FYNNEI. V lost 7 bases and J 10 bases, leaving 8 bases between the germline ends. The CDR3 nucleotides are TGTGCCAGCAAGGGCGGATCACCCCTCCACTTT. Its protein is CASKGGSPLHF.

The table lists this clonotype with a few counts. The chain combines TRBV6-2 or TRBV6-3 with TRBJ2-7; D might be TRBD1 or TRBD2, each matching 5 bases. V shed 2 bases and J shed 3 bases, with 8 bases lying between them. This CDR3 region has 13 residues. Germline V gene sequence: CDR1 MNHEY, CDR2 SVGEGT. The CDR3 sequence: CASSYGTFYEQYV. The CDR3 nucleotides are TGTGCCAGCAGTTACGGGACCTTCTACGAGCAGTACGTC.

This clonotype has ten or more counts. J is TRBJ2-7 and V is TRBV7-9, with no clear D. The germline CDR1 and CDR2 sequences are SEHNR and FQNEAQ (reference sequence). This CDR3 region has 13 residues. V lost 5 bases and J 2 bases, leaving 10 bases between the germline ends. Written as DNA, the CDR3 is TGTGCCAGCAGCCAAGGCAGTACCTACGAGCAGTACTTC. Translating it yields CASSQGSTYEQYF.

As for this clonotype: Compared with germline, one end of the junction differs, possibly owing to a read error. The chain employs TRBV2 and TRBJ2-5, with unresolved D. CDR3 length: 8 residues. Germline CDR1 and CDR2: SNHLY and FYNNEI. For the CDR3, the DNA is TGTGCCAGCAGTGATAGGGACTTC. Amino acids: CASSDRDF.

V and J are TRBV7-8 and TRBJ1-3; no firm D call. V gave up 5 bases and J gave up 0 bases, with 11 bases separating them. CDR3 length: 15 amino acids. Germline CDR1 is SGHVS and CDR2 is FQNEAQ. CDR3 sequence: CASSRVMSSGNTIYF. Here the CDR3 DNA reads TGTGCCAGCAGCCGAGTGATGTCCTCTGGAAACACCATATATTTT.

This clonotype was found many times. At one end the junction does not follow the germline gene, possibly because of a read error. This chain connects TRBV24-1 to TRBJ2-3; the D gene is possibly TRBD1 (6 bases). There are 13 residues in the CDR3. In germline, CDR1 is KGHDR, CDR2 SFDVKD. CDR3 bases: TGTGCCACCAGTGATTTGGATCGGGACACCGTAAGTTTT. Its translation is CATSDLDRDTVSF.